This TCR beta chain was recorded in a study of cytomegalovirus exposure and HLA in healthy donors listed by TCRdb under 2017. The study in broad terms: According to an earlier analysis of 587 of the donors, some 180 million T cells yielded 95 million to 140 million unique TCR beta sequences and approximately 300 Gb of sequence data. Donor age, sex, ethnicity and CMV serostatus were compiled alongside the repertoire data. Every repertoire in the discovery cohort had been generated on one and the same sequencing platform. Of the 300 to 500 genotyped donors, 65% to 90% were placed in the genetic ancestry cluster associated with self-reported Caucasian donors. Besides the first cohort of 550 to 750 subjects, a separate validation cohort made up of around 120 different subjects was used. The study aimed to test whether cataloging public T cell receptors could reveal signatures of past pathogen exposure. An earlier analysis of some 500 of the donors used high-throughput TCR beta sequencing to judge whether each TCR beta V gene segment behaved as functional or pseudogenic. The study profiled the T cell repertoires of around 700 subjects by immunosequencing and related them to cytomegalovirus serostatus. A later analysis re-analyzed previously published TCR beta repertoires from roughly 690 donors and added high-resolution HLA genotyping to study TCR occurrence patterns. The number of typed donors differed by locus: 629-630 for A, B, C, DRB1 and DQB1; 500 to 550 for DQA1; approximately 600 for DPA1; and approximately 450 for DPB1. Class I and class II HLA loci were covered by the typing at four-digit resolution. The later analysis used no new phenotypic data to find candidate immune exposures, relying instead on TCR beta sequences and their occurrence across donors. Approximately 330 gigabases of sequencing data and approximately 91 million unique TCR sequences made up an early release that covered approximately 650 HLA-typed donors. High-throughput TCR immunosequencing, statistical association of individual TCRs with disease status, and machine learning were combined to predict cytomegalovirus infection status. About five DR-DQ haplotypes were treated as single units for association and clustering because of strong linkage in the cohort. On average, around 240,000 unique TCR beta nucleotide sequences were sequenced per donor among about 400 genotyped donors of the cohort, with 15% to 20% of those sequences being non-productive. Genome-wide SNP genotypes for about three fifths of the roughly 670 donors were used in a later genetic analysis, which treated that subset as a discovery cohort.

General study outcomes and caveats: In an earlier analysis of 587 of the donors, most TCR beta V segments appeared in productive rearrangements about 90% or about 30% of the time, broadly matching IMGT annotations. Cytomegalovirus status was reported to be diagnosed by the classifier with high specificity and sensitivity in both the original and validation cohorts. The only immune exposure information available for the cohort was CMV serostatus. A further reported finding was that TCR beta sequences accurately predicted the HLA-A and HLA-B alleles for most subjects in the first cohort. Specific HLA alleles were associated with roughly 16,000 TCR beta sequences at a false discovery rate of 0.05 in a later analysis. A later genetic analysis reported fewer N-insertions in productive TCRs among donors in an Asian-associated ancestry cluster than the roughly 640-donor mean. In a later analysis, HLA-associated TCR beta chains showed more clonal expansion and lower generation probabilities than non-associated chains that were equally common. The cohort was sequenced for TCR beta chains only, and without alpha or paired-chain data the features that could be detected were limited. Because counts were too low, seventeen rarely observed V segments, including chromosome 9 orphons, were excluded from the earlier analysis of some 590 of the donors. According to a later analysis, most CMV-associated TCR beta chains appeared to be HLA-restricted, and the HLA associations seemed to be driven largely by CMV exposure. Roughly uniform sequencing depth across donors was assumed in presence/absence analyses, although this assumption may not hold. V-gene and J-gene trimming of TCR beta chains was associated with a missense DCLRE1C variant in a later genetic analysis, and the association was replicated in an independent cohort. Assigning TCR associations to individual alleles was difficult when HLA alleles, especially DR and DQ, strongly co-occurred. Correlated functional status among segregating V segments might reflect linkage disequilibrium, but an unknown experimental factor could not be ruled out. A cluster of highly shared sequence variants was judged likely to be a technical artifact of the sequencing pipeline. In vitro tests confirmed that a few of the cytomegalovirus-associated TCR beta chains recognize cytomegalovirus antigens. The authors suggested that the approach could potentially be extended to other disease states and immunological phenotypes. Because HLA typing was unavailable for some donors at each locus, only the typed subset was used in association tests. In a later analysis, several top co-occurrence clusters were reported to appear linked to parvovirus B19, influenza, CMV and Epstein-Barr virus. Some IMGT-functional V segments, including TRBV6-2 and TRBV6-3, could not be distinguished by the 87-base-pair reads and were therefore excluded. Most TCR sequences were observed very rarely across donors, whereas some public TCRs were present in many individuals. The study listed 150 to 200 TCR beta chains as associated with cytomegalovirus. In a later analysis, the rate of TCR association differed among HLA loci, with DRB1 alleles having the most associated TCRs and HLA-C alleles having the fewest.

The library came from the immunoSEQ multiplex PCR assay. For the multiplex PCR, a mixture combining 60 forward primers for TCR Vbeta segments and 13 reverse primers for TCR Jbeta segments was used. Amplification of the CDR3 region of rearranged TCR beta genes was performed with a multiplex PCR assay on genomic DNA. On the Illumina HiSeq System, the amplified TCR beta libraries were sequenced as 87-base-pair reads. The study's own analysis went as follows. A later analysis counted about 82 million unique TCR beta chains across the 666 repertoires, and some 11 million of these chains were shared by at least two donors. Raw reads were error-corrected and collapsed into unique sequences with a nearest-neighbor algorithm that merged closely related sequences to remove PCR and sequencing errors. CDR3 sequences were aligned to IMGT reference sequences to assign V, D and J gene segments. For a sequence to be retained, a match of at least six nucleotides was required to both a V gene segment and a J gene segment. Rearrangements were classified as productive when the CDR3 lacked stop codons and remained in frame with V and J, and all other rearrangements were classified as non-productive. Following IMGT convention, CDR3 was defined as the stretch from the second conserved V-encoded cysteine to the conserved J-encoded phenylalanine. In an earlier analysis of just under 600 of the donors, sequences lacking an unambiguous match to a single V gene segment were excluded. In an earlier analysis of some 590 of the donors, a V segment was called functional when productive rearrangements were above 56.7%, and segregating when the standard deviation between donors exceeded 5%. To diagnose cytomegalovirus status from the catalog of TCR beta chain sequences, a statistical classification framework was built. A later analysis assigned V and J genes by comparing TCR nucleotide sequences with IMGT/GENE-DB human TR gene sequences. A later analysis assigned CDR3 sequences and most-parsimonious VDJ recombination scenarios with the TCRdist pipeline. A later analysis defined each TCR beta chain by its CDR3 amino acid sequence plus V-gene family, and excluded reads lacking a unique V-gene family. To address suspected cross-contamination and a sequencing artifact, a later analysis removed approximately 600 highly shared, low-generation-probability nucleotide sequences. A later analysis calculated a clonal expansion index for each public chain from normalized within-repertoire ranks of inferred template counts. A later analysis computed generation probabilities with a VDJ recombination model fitted to out-of-frame rearrangements, and checked the results against IGoR. In a later analysis, hypergeometric tests were used to score TCR-TCR, TCR-HLA and TCR-CMV co-occurrence, with a repertoire-size bias correction applied to TCR pairs. False discovery rates were estimated in a later analysis by permuting HLA or CMV assignments 20 times. In a later analysis, co-occurring TCRs were grouped using DBSCAN, and TCRdist sequence similarity was added for clustering within HLA-allele-positive subsets. Co-occurrence clustering excluded repertoires with fewer than 30,000 or more than 120,000 public chains, plus five with anomalous nucleotide sharing. In TCRdb, the immuneACCESS table is reduced to in-frame sequences with V and J assigned. These tables do not hold every clone; where another copy was compared, an unresolved V gene accounts for under half, and the others remain unexplained. V, J and clone size derive from that table, while D and trimming were established from the DNA sequence. Counted in this sample were 100,000 to 150,000 clones; roughly four fifths of them appeared once. Of the sample, approximately 1.5% falls within the top ten clones.

In total, approximately 700 healthy bone marrow donors made up the cohort. At the time of sampling, every cohort member was nominally healthy, though immune exposures that went unrecorded were likely present. The donor tested CMV seronegative and was one of the 352 seronegative cohort members. A peripheral blood sample was provided by each donor, and peripheral blood mononuclear cells were used for TCR beta sequencing. The Qiagen DNeasy Blood Extraction Kit was used to extract genomic DNA from the blood cell samples. Of note for this clone: The specificity of this receptor is unknown. One base away there is no much larger clone; base qualities are not given.

The CDR3, from cysteine to phenylalanine, totals 14 residues. Of the read, only the CDR3 DNA is kept; its 42 bases are in frame from base 1. CDR1 and CDR2, per the germline V gene, are MNHEY and SVGAGI. V loses 6 bases of germline sequence and J loses 1 base, and the interval between the two ends is 12 bases. The sequence derives from a woman younger than 35 in good health and CMV-seronegative. The source material was PBMCs. The chain is encoded by TRBV6-5 joined to TRBJ2-5, and TRBD2 may be the D gene, going by 6 matching bases. CDR3 protein: CASRARGFQETQYF. DNA sequence: TGTGCCAGCAGGGCCCGGGGGTTCCAAGAGACCCAGTACTTC.